This T cell receptor (beta chain) was identified during a study of a mutant IDH1 vaccine in newly diagnosed glioma. At the level of the study: The treated group averaged around 40 years old and was roughly 60% male, roughly 40% female. Patients' prior therapy spanned radiotherapy, temozolomide, or both; most underwent both.

CDR3 length: 14 residues. Per the germline V gene, CDR1 is SGHDN and CDR2 is FVKESK. Trimming pared 4 bases from V and 8 bases from J, leaving 14 bases between. Notes on this clone: Its matching antigen is unknown.

The table came from immunoSEQ multiplex PCR; TCRdb's copy has only in-frame clones and leaves some out. The data contain about 94,000 clones, roughly 86% of them singletons. Described time point: week 47, end of study. Each dose delivered 300 ug of mutant IDH1 20-mer peptide subcutaneously with imiquimod. The study gave patients eight vaccinations in weeks 1, 3, 5, 7, 11, 15, 19, 23. Source: PBMCs, taken from a glioma patient whose treatment included an IDH1 peptide vaccine. This receptor was taken from a woman aged 45-65 years with glioma. The V and J genes are TRBV14 and TRBJ2-2; D remains unclear. CDR3 in amino acids: CASSRTPKPGELFF. CDR3 DNA: TGTGCCAGCAGCCGAACTCCGAAACCAGGGGAGCTGTTTTTT.